This T cell receptor beta chain was profiled in a study of identical twins. TCRdb re-analysed the 5' RACE reads in MiXCR, keeping a single row per CDR3 protein. The sample gives just under 650,000 distinct CDR3 sequences, under 8.5% of which show up once; roughly 1.5% is in the top ten. This CDR3 has 16 amino acids. Notes on this clonotype: Its antigen is currently unknown.

Study outcomes and limitations: Fewer insertions were carried by abundant cord blood beta clonotypes, but none was seen in memory repertoires. Findings came from cross-sectional statistics, without long-term follow-up of donors. Twin pairs had excess sharing that was weaker in beta out-of-frame sequences.

The same data also contributed to another study, on yellow fever vaccine responses in identical twins.

This chain connects TRBV21-1 to TRBJ2-2; whether TRBD1, the table's D call, matches the DNA was not checked. TRBV21-1 is labeled a pseudogene. The sample taken for sequencing was PBMCs. This TCR was sampled from a young woman in good health. CDR3 sequence reads: CASSKAPGVNTGELFF. In DNA, the CDR3 is TGTGCCAGCAGCAAAGCCCCAGGGGTCAACACCGGGGAGCTGTTTTTT.